There are a few counts of the clone carrying this T cell receptor beta chain. The antigen remains undetermined. Every patient provided from 1 to 8 samples, collected pretreatment and on-treatment. Synthetic TCR analog templates were added to each PCR reaction. Only in-frame clones appear in the TCRdb table, and some are missing; sequencing was by immunoSEQ multiplex PCR. The data show 70,000 to 75,000 clones, about 89% seen once. Germline-derived CDR1 and CDR2 are WSHSY and SAAADI. This CDR3 is 14 amino acids long. V shed 7 bases, J shed 3 bases, and the junction held 4 bases outside the gene matches. These data belong to a study of PD-L1 blockade in urothelial cancer. Study observations and caveats: Lower pretreatment blood TCR clonality, under the median, predicted better survival, researchers reported. In blood at 3 weeks, tumor-associated clones expanded more among patients with durable benefit.

The material sequenced was PBMCs, taken around atezolizumab (anti-PD-L1) treatment. This clonotype was sampled from a man aged 60-69 years with urothelial cancer. This chain connects TRBV10-2 to TRBJ1-5; 9 nucleotides match TRBD1. The CDR3 is CASKRDRDNQPQHF. CDR3 DNA: TGCGCCAGCAAAAGGGACAGGGACAATCAGCCCCAGCATTTT.